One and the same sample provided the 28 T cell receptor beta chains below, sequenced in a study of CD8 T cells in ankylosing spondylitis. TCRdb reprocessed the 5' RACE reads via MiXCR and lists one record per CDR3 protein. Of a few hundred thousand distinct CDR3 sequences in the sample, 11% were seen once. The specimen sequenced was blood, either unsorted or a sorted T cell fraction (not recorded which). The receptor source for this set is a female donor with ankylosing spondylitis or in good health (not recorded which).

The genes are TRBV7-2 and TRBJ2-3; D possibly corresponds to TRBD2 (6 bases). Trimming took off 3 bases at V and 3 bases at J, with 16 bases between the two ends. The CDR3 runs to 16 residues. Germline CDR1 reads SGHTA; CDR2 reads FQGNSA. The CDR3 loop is CASSLGTGSGTDTQYF. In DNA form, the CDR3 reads TGTGCCAGCAGCTTGGGGACTGGTAGTGGGACAGATACGCAGTATTTT.

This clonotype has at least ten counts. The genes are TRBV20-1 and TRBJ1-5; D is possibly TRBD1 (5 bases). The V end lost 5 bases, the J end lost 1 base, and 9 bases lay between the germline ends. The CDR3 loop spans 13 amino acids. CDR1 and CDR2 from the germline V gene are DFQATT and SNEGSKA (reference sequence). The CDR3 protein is CSAQRGSNQPQHF. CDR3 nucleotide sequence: TGCAGTGCTCAAAGGGGAAGCAATCAGCCCCAGCATTTT.

The CDR3 spells CASSSIGQGHQYF. The DNA for the CDR3 is TGCGCCAGCAGCTCGATCGGACAGGGACATCAGTACTTC. The chain recombines TRBV5-1 with TRBJ2-7; 8 bases align to TRBD1. Germline loops: CDR1 SGHRS, CDR2 YFSETQ. V dropped 3 bases and J dropped 10; count of bases not matched to a gene: 9. The length of the CDR3 is 13 residues.

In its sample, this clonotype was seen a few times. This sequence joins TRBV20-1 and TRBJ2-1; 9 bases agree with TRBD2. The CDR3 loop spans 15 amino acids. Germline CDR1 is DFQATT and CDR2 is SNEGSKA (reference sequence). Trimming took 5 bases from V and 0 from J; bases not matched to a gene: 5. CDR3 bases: TGCAGTGCTGGACTAGCGCAGAGCTCCTACAATGAGCAGTTCTTC. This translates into CSAGLAQSSYNEQFF.

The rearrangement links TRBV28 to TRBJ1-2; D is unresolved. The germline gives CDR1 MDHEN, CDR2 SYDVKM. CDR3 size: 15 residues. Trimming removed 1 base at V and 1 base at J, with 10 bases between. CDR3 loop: CASSLFARYNYGYTF. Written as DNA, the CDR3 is TGTGCCAGCAGTTTATTTGCCAGATATAACTATGGCTACACCTTC.

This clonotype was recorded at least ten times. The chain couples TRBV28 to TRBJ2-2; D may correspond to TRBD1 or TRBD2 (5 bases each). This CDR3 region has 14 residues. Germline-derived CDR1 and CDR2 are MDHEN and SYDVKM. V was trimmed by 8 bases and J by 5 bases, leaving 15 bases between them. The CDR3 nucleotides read TGTGCCAGCCGGGGCCCCCCAGGGACCGGGGAGCTGTTTTTT. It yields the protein CASRGPPGTGELFF.

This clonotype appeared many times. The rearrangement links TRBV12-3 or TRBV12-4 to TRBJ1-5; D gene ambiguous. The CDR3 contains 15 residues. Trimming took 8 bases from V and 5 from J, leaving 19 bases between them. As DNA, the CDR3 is TGTGCCAGCGTTAGCTTGGGAGGGCTGGATCAGCCCCAGCATTTT. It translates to CASVSLGGLDQPQHF.

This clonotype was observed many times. For the CDR3, the DNA is TGTGCCAGCAGTCTTTCTCATTCGGAGACCCAGTACTTC. This translates into CASSLSHSETQYF. The V call is TRBV12-3 or TRBV12-4, the J call TRBJ2-5; unclear D gene. The CDR3 loop spans 13 amino acids. V was clipped by 5 bases and J by 5 bases, with 12 bases between them.

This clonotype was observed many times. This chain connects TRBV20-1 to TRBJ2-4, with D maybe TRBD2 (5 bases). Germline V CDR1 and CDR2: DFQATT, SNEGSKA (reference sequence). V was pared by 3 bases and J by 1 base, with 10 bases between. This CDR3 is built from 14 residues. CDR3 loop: CSASRGAAKNIQYF. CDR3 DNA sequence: TGCAGTGCTAGTCGGGGAGCGGCCAAAAACATTCAGTACTTC.

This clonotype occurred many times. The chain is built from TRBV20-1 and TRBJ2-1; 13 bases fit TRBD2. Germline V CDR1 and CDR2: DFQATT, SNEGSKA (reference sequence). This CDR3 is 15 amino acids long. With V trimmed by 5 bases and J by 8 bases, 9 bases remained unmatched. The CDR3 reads CSAPYALAGGDEQFF. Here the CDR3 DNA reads TGCAGTGCTCCCTACGCACTAGCGGGAGGGGATGAGCAGTTCTTC.

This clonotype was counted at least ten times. The CDR3 DNA follows: TGCGCCAGCAGCCAAGATCCTCCGGGGCACCTCACAGATACGCAGTATTTT. Translating gives CASSQDPPGHLTDTQYF. The rearrangement joins TRBV4-1 to TRBJ2-3, with D possibly called TRBD1 or TRBD2 (5 bases each). Germline assignment: CDR1 MGHRA and CDR2 YSYEKL. The V end was cut by 0 bases, the J end by 2 bases, with 15 bases between. The CDR3 totals 17 residues.

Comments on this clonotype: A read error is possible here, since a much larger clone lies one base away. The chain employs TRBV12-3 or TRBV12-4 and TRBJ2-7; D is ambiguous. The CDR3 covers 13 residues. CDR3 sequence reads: CASSLSPTYEQSF. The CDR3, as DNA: TGTGCCAGCAGTTTGTCGCCCACCTACGAGCAGTCCTTC.

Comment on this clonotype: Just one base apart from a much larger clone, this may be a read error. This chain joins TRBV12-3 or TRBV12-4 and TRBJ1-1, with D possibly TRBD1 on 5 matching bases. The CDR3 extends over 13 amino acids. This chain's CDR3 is CACSLIGGGEAFF. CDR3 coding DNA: TGTGCCTGCAGTTTAATCGGGGGAGGCGAAGCTTTCTTT.

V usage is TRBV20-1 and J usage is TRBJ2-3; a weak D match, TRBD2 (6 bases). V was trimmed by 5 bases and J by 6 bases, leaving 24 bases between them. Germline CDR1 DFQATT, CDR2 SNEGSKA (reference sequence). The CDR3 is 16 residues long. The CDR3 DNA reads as TGCAGTGCTTTAACTTTCTCCGGGAGCAAGGTGGATACGCAGTATTTT. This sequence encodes CSALTFSGSKVDTQYF.

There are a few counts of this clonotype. The CDR3: CASSLEYEQFF. DNA of the CDR3: TGTGCCAGCAGTTTAGAGTATGAGCAGTTCTTC. This chain links TRBV28 with TRBJ2-1; no clear D. The CDR3 covers 11 residues. Germline values: CDR1 MDHEN, CDR2 SYDVKM. The ends were cut back, 2 bases at V and 8 bases at J, with 4 bases in the middle.

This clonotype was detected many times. The chain's CDR3 is CASSHQGRNQPQHF. The CDR3 region has the DNA TGTGCCAGCAGTCACCAGGGGCGAAATCAGCCCCAGCATTTT. The rearrangement links TRBV6-5 to TRBJ1-5, with D tentatively TRBD1 (6 bases). V lost 5 bases and J lost 4, with 12 bases in between. The length of the CDR3 is 14 residues. CDR1 MNHEY and CDR2 SVGAGI come from the germline V gene.

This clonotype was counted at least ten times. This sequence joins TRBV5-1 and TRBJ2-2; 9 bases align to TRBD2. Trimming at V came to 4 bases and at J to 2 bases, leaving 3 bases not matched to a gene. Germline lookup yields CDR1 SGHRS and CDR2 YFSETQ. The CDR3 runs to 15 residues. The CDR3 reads CASSKLAGNTGELFF. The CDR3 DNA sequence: TGCGCCAGCAGCAAACTAGCGGGTAACACCGGGGAGCTGTTTTTT.

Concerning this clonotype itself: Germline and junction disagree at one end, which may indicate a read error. This chain's CDR3 is CASSLDSDYEQHF. DNA for the CDR3: TGTGCCAGCAGCTTAGATTCGGACTACGAGCAGCACTTC. The genes are TRBV11-2 and TRBJ2-7, with D perhaps TRBD2 (6 bases). The CDR3 spans 13 residues. Germline CDR1 and CDR2: SGHAT and FQNNGV.

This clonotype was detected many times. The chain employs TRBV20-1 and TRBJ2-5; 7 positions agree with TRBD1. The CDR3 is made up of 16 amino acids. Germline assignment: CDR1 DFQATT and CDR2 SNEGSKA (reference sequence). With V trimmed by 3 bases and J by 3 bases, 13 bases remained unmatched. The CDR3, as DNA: TGCAGTGCTAGTGACGCGATGCAGGGACAGAAAGAGACCCAGTACTTC. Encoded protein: CSASDAMQGQKETQYF.

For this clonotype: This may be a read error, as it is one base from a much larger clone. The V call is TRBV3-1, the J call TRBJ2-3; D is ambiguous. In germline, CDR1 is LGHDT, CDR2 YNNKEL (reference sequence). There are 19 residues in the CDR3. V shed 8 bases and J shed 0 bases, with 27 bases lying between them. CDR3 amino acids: CASCLGTAQLTSSTDTQYF. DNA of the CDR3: TGTGCCAGCTGTTTGGGCACGGCCCAACTAACCTCTAGCACAGATACGCAGTATTTT.

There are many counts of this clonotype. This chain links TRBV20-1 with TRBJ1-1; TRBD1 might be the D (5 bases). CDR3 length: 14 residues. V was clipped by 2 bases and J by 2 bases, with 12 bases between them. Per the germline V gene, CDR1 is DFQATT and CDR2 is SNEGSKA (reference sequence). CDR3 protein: CSARQGGPNTEAFF. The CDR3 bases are TGCAGTGCTAGACAGGGCGGGCCCAACACTGAAGCTTTCTTT.

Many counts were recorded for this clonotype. In DNA form, the CDR3 reads TGTGCCAGCAGTGAAAGGGTTCGGGATACGCAGTATTTT. Translation: CASSERVRDTQYF. V and J are TRBV6-1 and TRBJ2-3; D gene uncertain. CDR1 MNHNS and CDR2 SASEGT come from the germline V gene. This CDR3 is built from 13 residues. V was shortened by 2 bases and J by 6 bases, with 9 bases between the two germline ends.

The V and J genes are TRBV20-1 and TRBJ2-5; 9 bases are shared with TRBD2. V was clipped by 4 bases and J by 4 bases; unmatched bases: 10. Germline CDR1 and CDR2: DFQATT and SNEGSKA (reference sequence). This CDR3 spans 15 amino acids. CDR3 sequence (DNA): TGCAGTGCTACCAAAGTAGCGGGAGCTGGAGAGACCCAGTACTTC. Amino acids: CSATKVAGAGETQYF.

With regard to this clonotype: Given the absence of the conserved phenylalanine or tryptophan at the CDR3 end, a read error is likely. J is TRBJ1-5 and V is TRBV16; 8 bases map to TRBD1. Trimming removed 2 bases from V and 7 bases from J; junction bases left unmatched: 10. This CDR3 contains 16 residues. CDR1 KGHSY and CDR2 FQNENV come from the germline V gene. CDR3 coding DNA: TGTGCCAGCAGCCAACCTACCGGACAGGGAACACAGCCCCAGCATTGT. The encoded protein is CASSQPTGQGTQPQHC.

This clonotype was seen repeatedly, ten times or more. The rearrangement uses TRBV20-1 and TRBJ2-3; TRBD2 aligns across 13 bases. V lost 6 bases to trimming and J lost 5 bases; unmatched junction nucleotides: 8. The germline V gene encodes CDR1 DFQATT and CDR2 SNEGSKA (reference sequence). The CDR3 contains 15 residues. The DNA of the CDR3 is TGCAGTGCCCCGCGGACTAGCGGGAGAGGAGATACGCAGTATTTT. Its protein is CSAPRTSGRGDTQYF.

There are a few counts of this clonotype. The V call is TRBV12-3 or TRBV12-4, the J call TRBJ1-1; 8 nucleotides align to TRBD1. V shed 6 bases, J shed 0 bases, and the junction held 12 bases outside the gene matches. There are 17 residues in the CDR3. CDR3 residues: CASSPRDRLGVNTEAFF. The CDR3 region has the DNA TGTGCCAGCAGCCCCCGGGACAGGCTTGGAGTGAACACTGAAGCTTTCTTT.

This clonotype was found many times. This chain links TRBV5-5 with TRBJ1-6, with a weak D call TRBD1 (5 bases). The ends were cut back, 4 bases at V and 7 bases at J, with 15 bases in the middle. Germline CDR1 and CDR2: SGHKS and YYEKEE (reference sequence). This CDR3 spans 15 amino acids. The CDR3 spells CASSPIGGKNSPLHF. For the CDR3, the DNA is TGTGCCAGCAGCCCGATCGGGGGAAAAAATTCACCCCTCCACTTT.

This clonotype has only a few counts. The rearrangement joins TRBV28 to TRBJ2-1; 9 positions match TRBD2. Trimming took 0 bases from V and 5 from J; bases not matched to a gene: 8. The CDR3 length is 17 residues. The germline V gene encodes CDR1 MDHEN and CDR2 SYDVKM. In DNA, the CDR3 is TGTGCCAGCAGTTTATGGCGTAGCGGGAGATCTAACAATGAGCAGTTCTTC. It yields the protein CASSLWRSGRSNNEQFF.